This TCR beta chain comes out of a study of cytomegalovirus exposure and HLA in healthy donors. The PCR made use of 60 Vbeta and 13 Jbeta primers. Assay: immunoSEQ multiplex PCR; the TCRdb copy retains only in-frame clones and omits some. The sample yields about 190,000 clones, approximately 78% seen once. CDR3 length: 13 amino acids. CDR1 ENHRY and CDR2 SYGVKD come from the germline V gene. V was shortened by 4 bases and J by 2 bases, with 7 bases between the two germline ends. This clonotype was sampled from a male donor in good health and CMV-seronegative. Input material: PBMCs. This sequence joins TRBV10-3 and TRBJ2-3, with D possibly matching TRBD1 (6 bases). DNA for the CDR3: TGTGCCATCAGTGGACAGGACACAGATACGCAGTATTTT. It is translated as CAISGQDTDTQYF.